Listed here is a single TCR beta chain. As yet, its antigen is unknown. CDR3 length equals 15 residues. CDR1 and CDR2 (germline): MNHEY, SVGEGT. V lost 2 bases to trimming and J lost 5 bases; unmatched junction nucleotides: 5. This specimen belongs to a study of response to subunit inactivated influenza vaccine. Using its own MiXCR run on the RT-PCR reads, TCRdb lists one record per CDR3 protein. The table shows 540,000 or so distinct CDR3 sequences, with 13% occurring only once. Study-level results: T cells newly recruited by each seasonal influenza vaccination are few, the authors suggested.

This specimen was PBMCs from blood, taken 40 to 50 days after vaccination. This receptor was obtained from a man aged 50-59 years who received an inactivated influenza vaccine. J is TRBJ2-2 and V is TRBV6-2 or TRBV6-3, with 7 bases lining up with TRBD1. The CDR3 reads CASSYTGAATGELFF. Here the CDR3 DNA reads TGTGCCAGCAGTTACACAGGGGCGGCGACCGGGGAGCTGTTTTTT.